Listed below are T cell receptor beta chains from one sample, sequenced in a study of shared clonotypes between healthy human individuals. Profiled with immunoSEQ multiplex PCR; TCRdb holds only in-frame clones, not every one. The sample includes 980,000 or so clones, 76% seen only once; the top ten take approximately 1.5%. Material for sequencing was memory CD4+ T cells sorted from blood. The source is a young man in good health. CDR3s include the opening cysteine and the closing phenylalanine or tryptophan.

cdr3_length | v_call | cdr3_aa
14 | TRBV6-5 | CASRDTGGGYEQYF
14 | TRBV5-5 | CASSLDQTTDTQYF
13 | TRBV7-8 | CASSARTDYGYTF
13 | TRBV11-3 | CASSLDQVNEQFF
15 | TRBV6-5 | CASSPGQGSTYEQYF
14 | TRBV7-2 | CASDPGRLGSPLHF
13 | TRBV30 | CAWSGQTGYEQYF
15 | TRBV5-5 | CASSESLVGNYGYTF
14 | TRBV14 | CASSDRNPNYGYTF
15 | TRBV2 | CASTYDGGRQETQYF
14 | TRBV7-3 | CASSPGHANTEAFF
15 | TRBV19 | CASSNKDRLSDTQYF
14 | TRBV7-2 | CATQAGRGTGELFF
12 | TRBV30 | CAWSAGNYGYTF
14 | TRBV6-6 | CASSYLEQAEEQYF
15 | TRBV28 | CASSTTGNQNTEAFF
12 | TRBV30 | CAWSALGNTIYF
16 | TRBV6-1 | CASSGPRDRGRSEQFF
14 | TRBV2 | CATEVLGENTEAFF
15 | TRBV6-1 | CASHSGQGNTGELFF
17 | TRBV28 | CASTLRSGQGVYQPQHF
16 | TRBV9 | CASSPYTGAGRETQYF
13 | TRBV2 | CASKGEGNQPQHF
15 | TRBV7-7 | CASSPSGAGANVLTF
12 | TRBV10-3 | CAIRTDRGGYTF
15 | TRBV9 | CASSVAAGWSDTQYF
18 | TRBV28 | CASSRGGLAAGRTDTQYF
14 | TRBV5-1 | CASSLTQSTGELFF
14 | TRBV19 | CASSIVTLNQPQHF
15 | TRBV6-1 | CASSSQAPGLAEQYF
14 | TRBV5-6 | CASSLVRSRDGYTF